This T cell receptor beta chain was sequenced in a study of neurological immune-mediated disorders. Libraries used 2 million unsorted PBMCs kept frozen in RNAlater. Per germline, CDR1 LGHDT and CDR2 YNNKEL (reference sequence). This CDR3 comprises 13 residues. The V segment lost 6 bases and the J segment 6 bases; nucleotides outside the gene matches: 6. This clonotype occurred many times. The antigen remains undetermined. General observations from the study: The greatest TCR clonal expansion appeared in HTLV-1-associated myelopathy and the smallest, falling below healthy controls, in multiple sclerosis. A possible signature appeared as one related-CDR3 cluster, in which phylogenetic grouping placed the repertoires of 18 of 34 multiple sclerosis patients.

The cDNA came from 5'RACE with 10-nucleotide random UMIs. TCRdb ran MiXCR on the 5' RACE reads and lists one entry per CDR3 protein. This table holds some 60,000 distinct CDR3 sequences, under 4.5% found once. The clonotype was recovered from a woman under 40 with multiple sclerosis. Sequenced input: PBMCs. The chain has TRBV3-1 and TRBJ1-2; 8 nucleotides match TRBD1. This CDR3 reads CASRLGQGHGYTF. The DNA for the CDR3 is TGTGCCAGCAGACTCGGACAGGGCCATGGCTACACCTTC.